Described below is a single TCR beta chain sequence and its context. As yet, its antigen is unknown. About 10 milliliters of peripheral blood were drawn from each donor into EDTA-treated tubes. Combining a sample-barcoded 5' primer with a J-beta primer mix, a second PCR ran for roughly 6 to 12 cycles. From the 5' RACE reads, TCRdb called clonotypes with MiXCR, one entry per CDR3 protein. The repertoire includes fewer than 750,000 distinct CDR3 sequences, approximately 52% of them detected once, and about 13% sits in the top ten. These data are taken from a study of blood T cells in healthy people across ages. Study-wide findings and caveats: Both higher diversity and more naive CD4+ cells marked long-lived donors when set against aged donors.

The sequenced sample consisted of blood. The sequence was obtained from a woman older than 75 in good health.

The CDR3, as DNA: TGTGCCAGCAGACCCCTAGCGGGAGCTAGCTACGAGCAGTACTTC. Translated, it gives CASRPLAGASYEQYF. The chain employs TRBV3-1 and TRBJ2-7, with 10 positions matching TRBD2. V trimming: 6 bases; J trimming: 3 bases; junction bases outside the gene matches: 8. The CDR3 has 15 amino acids. Germline lookup yields CDR1 LGHDT and CDR2 YNNKEL (reference sequence).